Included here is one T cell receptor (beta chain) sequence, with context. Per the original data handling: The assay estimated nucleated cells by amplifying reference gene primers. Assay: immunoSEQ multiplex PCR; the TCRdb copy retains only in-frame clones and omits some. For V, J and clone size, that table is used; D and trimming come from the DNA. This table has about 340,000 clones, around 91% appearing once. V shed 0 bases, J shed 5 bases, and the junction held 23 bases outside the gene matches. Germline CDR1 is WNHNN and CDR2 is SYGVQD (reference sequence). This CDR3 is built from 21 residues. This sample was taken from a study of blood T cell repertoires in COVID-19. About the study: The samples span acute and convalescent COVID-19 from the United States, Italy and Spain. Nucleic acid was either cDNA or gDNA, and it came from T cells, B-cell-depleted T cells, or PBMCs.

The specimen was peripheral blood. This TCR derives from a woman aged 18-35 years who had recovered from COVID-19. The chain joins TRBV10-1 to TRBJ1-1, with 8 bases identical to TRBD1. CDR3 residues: CASSESAPTGTGGFLRTEAFF. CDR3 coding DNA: TGCGCCAGCAGTGAGTCTGCCCCTACCGGGACAGGAGGTTTTTTACGAACTGAAGCTTTCTTT.